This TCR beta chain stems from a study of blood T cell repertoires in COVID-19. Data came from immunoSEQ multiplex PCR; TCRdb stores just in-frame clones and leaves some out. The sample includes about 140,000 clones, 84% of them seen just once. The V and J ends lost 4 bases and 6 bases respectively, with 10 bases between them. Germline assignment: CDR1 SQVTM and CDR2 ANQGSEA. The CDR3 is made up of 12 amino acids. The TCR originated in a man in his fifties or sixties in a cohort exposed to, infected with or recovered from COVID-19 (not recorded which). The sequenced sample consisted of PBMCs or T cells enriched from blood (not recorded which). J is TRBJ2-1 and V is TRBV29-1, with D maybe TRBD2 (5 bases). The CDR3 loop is CSVGGYFNEQFF. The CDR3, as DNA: TGCAGCGTTGGCGGGTACTTCAATGAGCAGTTCTTC.